This T cell receptor beta chain was identified in a study of blood T cell repertoires in COVID-19. For the study at large: The United States, Italy and Spain provided the acute and convalescent COVID-19 samples.

Generated by immunoSEQ multiplex PCR, the TCRdb table keeps only in-frame clones and is missing some. The sample consists of about 440,000 clones, 90% of them appearing once. The CDR3 is made up of 16 amino acids. Per the germline V gene, CDR1 is SGHNT and CDR2 is YYREEE (reference sequence). The V and J ends lost 0 bases and 3 bases, in that order; junction bases with no gene match: 6. This sequence originates from a man younger than 35 who had recovered from COVID-19. The sequenced sample consisted of PBMCs or T cells enriched from blood (not recorded which). V and J are TRBV5-4 and TRBJ2-3, with 8 bases identical to TRBD2. In DNA form, the CDR3 reads TGTGCCAGCAGCTTGGACGGGAGGGCTAATACAGATACGCAGTATTTT. The encoded protein is CASSLDGRANTDTQYF.